Shown below are 4 T cell receptor beta chains from a single sample sequenced in a study of blood T cell repertoires in COVID-19. The data were produced by immunoSEQ multiplex PCR, yet TCRdb's version contains in-frame clones alone and is incomplete. The sample includes tens of thousands of clones, approximately 78% of them seen just once. Material: peripheral blood. The receptor set was obtained from a human donor in a cohort sampled during active COVID-19.

The V call is TRBV3-1 (or the pseudogene TRBV3-2), the J call TRBJ1-5, with D perhaps TRBD1 (5 bases). Per germline, CDR1 LGHDT and CDR2 YNNKEL (reference sequence). This CDR3 has 12 amino acids. Trimming pared 2 bases from V and 6 bases from J, leaving 5 bases between. The CDR3 DNA is TGTGCCAGCAGCCAACAGGGTCAGCCCCAGCATTTT. Protein sequence: CASSQQGQPQHF.

This clone was picked up one time. This rearrangement joins TRBV5-1 to TRBJ1-2, with D uncertain. The length of the CDR3 is 12 residues. CDR1 is SGHRS, CDR2 YFSETQ, per germline. Trimming took 6 bases from V and 8 from J, leaving 14 bases between them. The CDR3 sequence: CASKDVQRGYTF. For the CDR3, the DNA is TGCGCCAGCAAGGATGTCCAGCGGGGCTACACCTTC.

This chain links TRBV19 with TRBJ1-5; D call uncertain. The ends were cut back, 3 bases at V and 1 base at J, with 13 bases in the middle. The CDR3 has 16 amino acids. Germline V gene sequence: CDR1 LNHDA, CDR2 SQIVND (reference sequence). CDR3 sequence reads: CASSILAGRSNQPQHF. In DNA form, the CDR3 reads TGTGCCAGTAGTATCTTGGCGGGAAGGAGCAATCAGCCCCAGCATTTT.

This clone was seen a single time. The chain combines TRBV3-1 (or the pseudogene TRBV3-2) with TRBJ1-4; 7 bases fit TRBD1. Unmatched junction bases numbered 9, after V lost 1 base and J lost 4 bases. CDR1 LGHDT and CDR2 YNNKEL come from the germline V gene (reference sequence). The CDR3 covers 17 residues. CDR3 nucleotide sequence: TGTGCCAGCAGCCAAGCTGTGTCACAGGGGTTTAATGAAAAACTGTTTTTT. This encodes CASSQAVSQGFNEKLFF.